This T cell receptor beta chain stems from a study of T cell responses to AZD1222 COVID-19 vaccine. Overall study results and limits: Baseline testing showed seropositivity in only a handful of AZD1222 recipients. Nearly half of spike-specific TCRs reportedly target unmutated variant regions. A mostly white British donor set with more females was recruited, and clonal diversity was possibly underestimated.

V trimming: 6 bases; J trimming: 1 base; junction bases outside the gene matches: 10. Germline values: CDR1 ENHRY, CDR2 SYGVKD. CDR3 size: 16 residues. With regard to this clone: Its antigen is undetermined.

This table comes from immunoSEQ multiplex PCR, and its TCRdb copy is limited to in-frame clones, with some not included. The repertoire has 150,000 to 200,000 clones, 90% of them found once; the top ten carry approximately 5.9%. The TCR was taken from an adult who received the AZD1222 COVID-19 vaccine. The rearrangement joins TRBV10-3 to TRBJ1-1; 8 positions agree with TRBD1. Here the sequenced sample was peripheral blood, taken 28 days after the second AZD1222 dose. As DNA, the CDR3 is TGTGCCATCAGGAAGGGCCAGGGGGCAAGGAACACTGAAGCTTTCTTT. As protein: CAIRKGQGARNTEAFF.